This entry lists 25 T cell receptor beta chains sequenced from one sample in a study of Graves' ophthalmopathy and Graves' hyperthyroidism. Beta-chain TCR CDR3 regions were amplified from RNA transcripts. First-round RT-PCR used HTBI primers; second-round multiplex PCR followed. TCRdb fed the multiplex PCR reads into MiXCR, producing one record per CDR3 protein. The sample contains hundreds of thousands of distinct CDR3 sequences, 20% to 25% of which appear only once. Input material: peripheral blood. The receptors were sampled from a woman aged 18-29 years with stable Graves' hyperthyroidism. Some clones in this sample may be carry-over from other donors' samples.

This clonotype was seen ten or more times. The chain carries TRBV28 and TRBJ2-7; no reliable D call. Trimming removed 8 bases from V and 6 bases from J, with 20 bases in between. CDR3 length equals 14 residues. The germline gives CDR1 MDHEN, CDR2 SYDVKM. The CDR3 loop reads CASCTYPGLLEQYF. The CDR3 coding sequence is TGTGCCAGCTGCACGTACCCTGGGCTACTCGAGCAGTACTTC.

This clonotype was picked up many times. This chain links TRBV20-1 with TRBJ1-3, with TRBD1 matching 7 bases. The CDR3 sequence is 15 residues long. CDR1 is DFQATT, CDR2 SNEGSKA, per germline (reference sequence). V was clipped by 3 bases and J by 0 bases; unmatched bases: 5. CDR3 in DNA: TGCAGTGCTAGGGGCAGGGGGTTCTCTGGAAACACCATATATTTT. This encodes CSARGRGFSGNTIYF.

This clonotype appeared many times. The chain combines TRBV30 with TRBJ1-6, with TRBD1 as a possible D gene (6 bases). This CDR3 region has 13 residues. CDR1 and CDR2 (germline): GTSNPN, SVGIG (reference sequence). The V and J ends lost 6 bases and 4 bases respectively, with 10 bases between them. CDR3 DNA sequence: TGTGCCTGTAGGGGGGAATATAATTCACCCCTCCACTTT. This codes for CACRGEYNSPLHF. The entire variable domain, with the rest obtained from reference TRBV30 and TRBJ1-6, is as follows: SQTIHQWPATLVQPVGSPLSLECTVEGTSNPNLYWYRQAAGRGLQLLFYSVGIGQISSEVPQNLSASRPQDRQFILSSKKLLLSDSGFYLCACRGEYNSPLHFGNGTRLTVT.

This clonotype was seen repeatedly, ten times or more. The chain couples TRBV20-1 to TRBJ2-2, with D possibly TRBD2 on 5 matching bases. V was shortened by 3 bases and J by 6 bases, with 14 bases between the two germline ends. The germline CDR1 and CDR2 sequences are DFQATT and SNEGSKA (reference sequence). The CDR3 has 14 residues. DNA for the CDR3: TGCAGTGCTAGGGATAGGGAAGCGGCCGGGGAGCTGTTTTTT. This gives the protein CSARDREAAGELFF.

This clonotype has more than one count but fewer than ten. CDR3 nucleotides: TGCAGTGCTATCATGGACGGCGGGGAGCTGTTTTTT. Its protein is CSAIMDGGELFF. This chain joins TRBV20-1 and TRBJ2-2; unclear D gene. With 4 bases removed from V and 7 bases from J, the gap between germline ends came to 10 bases. Germline V gene lookup returns CDR1 DFQATT and CDR2 SNEGSKA (reference sequence). The CDR3 extends over 12 amino acids.

V and J are TRBV11-3 and TRBJ1-2; D might be TRBD1 (6 bases). This CDR3 is 13 amino acids long. Trimming took 2 bases from V and 9 from J, leaving 13 bases between them. In germline, CDR1 is SGHNT, CDR2 YENEEA. This CDR3 reads CASSLPEQGRYTF. CDR3 coding DNA: TGTGCCAGCAGCTTACCTGAGCAGGGGCGCTACACCTTC.

This clonotype was observed at least ten times. The CDR3 coding sequence is TGCAGTGCTAGAGGGGACAGGGTTGGCTACACCTTC. As protein: CSARGDRVGYTF. The J gene is TRBJ1-2, the V gene TRBV20-1, with 9 bases aligning to TRBD1. V shed 1 base, J shed 7 bases, and the junction held 1 base outside the gene matches. Germline values: CDR1 DFQATT, CDR2 SNEGSKA (reference sequence). The CDR3 sequence is 12 residues long.

This clonotype was found many times. J is TRBJ1-1 and V is TRBV20-1, with 8 positions matching TRBD1. Germline CDR1 is DFQATT and CDR2 is SNEGSKA (reference sequence). Trimming took 0 bases from V and 3 from J; bases not matched to a gene: 9. There are 16 residues in the CDR3. CDR3 DNA: TGCAGTGCTAGAGATCCTATGGAGACAGGGGACACTGAAGCTTTCTTT. Translating gives CSARDPMETGDTEAFF.

The chain has TRBV9 and TRBJ1-6, with 9 positions matching TRBD1. Germline V gene sequence: CDR1 SGDLS, CDR2 YYNGEE. This CDR3 has 17 residues. The V segment lost 4 bases and the J segment 0 bases; nucleotides outside the gene matches: 5. Here the CDR3 DNA reads TGTGCCAGCAGCCTCCAGGGACAGGGCTCCTATAATTCACCCCTCCACTTT. Translation gives CASSLQGQGSYNSPLHF. Full variable domain (missing parts from reference TRBV9 and TRBJ1-6): DSGVTQTPKHLITATGQRVTLRCSPRSGDLSVYWYQQSLDQGLQFLIQYYNGEERAKGNILERFSAQQFPDLHSELNLSSLELGDSALYFCASSLQGQGSYNSPLHFGNGTRLTVT.

This sequence joins TRBV6-1 and TRBJ2-2; D gene uncertain. The CDR3 sequence is 14 residues long. Germline CDR1 reads MNHNS; CDR2 reads SASEGT. Trimming took 8 bases from V and 0 from J, leaving 10 bases between them. The DNA for the CDR3 is TGTGCCAGCGACTCACGAGCGAACACCGGGGAGCTGTTTTTT. Residues: CASDSRANTGELFF.

Many counts were recorded for this clonotype. This rearrangement joins TRBV28 to TRBJ2-5; D is perhaps TRBD2 (5 bases). This CDR3 has 16 residues. Trimming left V 3 bases short and J 0 bases short, with 14 bases between. Germline V lookup: CDR1 MDHEN, CDR2 SYDVKM. This chain's CDR3 is CASSLASPRYQETQYF. Written as DNA, the CDR3 is TGTGCCAGCAGTTTGGCTAGCCCCCGGTACCAAGAGACCCAGTACTTC.

The rearrangement uses TRBV11-2 and TRBJ1-2; TRBD1 matches 7 bases. CDR1 SGHAT and CDR2 FQNNGV come from the germline V gene. The CDR3 is made up of 17 amino acids. Trimming cost V 2 bases and J 6 bases; bases outside gene matches: 15. CDR3 coding DNA: TGTGCCAGCAGCTTATTTTCGTGGAGAGACAGGGCGAATGGCTACACCTTC. This gives the protein CASSLFSWRDRANGYTF.

The V and J genes are TRBV28 and TRBJ2-2; 11 nucleotides align to TRBD2. The germline V gene encodes CDR1 MDHEN and CDR2 SYDVKM. Losses at the gene ends were 6 bases for V and 4 bases for J; bases not matched to a gene: 10. The CDR3 covers 17 residues. The CDR3 nucleotides read TGTGCCAGCAGCGCGGGACTAGCGGACCAGACCACCGGGGAGCTGTTTTTT. Amino acids: CASSAGLADQTTGELFF.

This clonotype was seen repeatedly, ten times or more. This rearrangement joins TRBV10-3 to TRBJ1-5, with 9 nucleotides matching TRBD1. This CDR3 is 20 amino acids long. The germline CDR1 and CDR2 sequences are ENHRY and SYGVKD. Trimming took 2 bases from V and 3 from J; bases not matched to a gene: 17. The CDR3 sequence: CAISERGGIAGTGSNQPQHF. CDR3 sequence (DNA): TGTGCCATCAGTGAGCGTGGGGGGATAGCCGGGACAGGGTCCAATCAGCCCCAGCATTTT.

This clonotype was counted many times. CDR3 protein: CASSYSSVSPGTGGAGYGYTF. As DNA, the CDR3 is TGTGCCAGCAGTTACTCGAGTGTATCTCCCGGGACAGGGGGCGCAGGCTATGGCTACACCTTC. The chain carries TRBV6-2 or TRBV6-3 and TRBJ1-2; TRBD1 matches 12 bases. V lost 0 bases, J lost 4 bases, and 18 bases stayed unmatched. The CDR3 contains 21 residues. Germline values: CDR1 MNHEY, CDR2 SVGEGT.

This clonotype came up many times. This chain links TRBV6-1 with TRBJ1-2; TRBD1 matches at 9 bases. The CDR3 contains 15 residues. The V gene's germline CDR1 is MNHNS and CDR2 SASEGT. V lost 5 bases, J lost 4 bases, and 8 bases stayed unmatched. DNA of the CDR3: TGTGCCAGCAGTCAACTCACAGGGGGCGGCTATGGCTACACCTTC. Protein product: CASSQLTGGGYGYTF.

This clonotype has at least ten counts. The V gene is TRBV4-1, the J gene TRBJ2-7, with D perhaps matching TRBD2 (5 bases). This CDR3 has 15 residues. V was shortened by 1 base and J by 7 bases, with 17 bases between the two germline ends. Germline V gene sequence: CDR1 MGHRA, CDR2 YSYEKL. Here the CDR3 reads CASSQGALGSREQYF. The CDR3 DNA follows: TGCGCCAGCAGCCAAGGGGCACTAGGCTCACGGGAGCAGTACTTC.

Ten or more counts support this clonotype. CDR3 in amino acids: CASSYVATEAFF. The CDR3 coding sequence is TGTGCCAGCAGTTACGTAGCCACTGAAGCTTTCTTT. The V gene is TRBV6-5, the J gene TRBJ1-1; D ambiguous. The CDR3 consists of 12 residues. Trimming cost V 2 bases and J 4 bases, with 5 bases left between them. The germline CDR1 and CDR2 sequences are MNHEY and SVGAGI.

The table lists this clonotype with many counts. V is TRBV6-5 and J is TRBJ2-7; D is uncertain. The CDR3 totals 14 residues. V was shortened by 4 bases and J by 2 bases, with 12 bases between the two germline ends. Germline V lookup: CDR1 MNHEY, CDR2 SVGAGI. The CDR3 reads CASSSTSPTYEQYF. The CDR3, as DNA: TGTGCCAGCAGTTCAACATCCCCGACCTACGAGCAGTACTTC.

This clonotype was recorded only once. The chain has TRBV6-1 and TRBJ2-5, with 9 bases matching TRBD1. J lost 4 bases, V lost 6 bases, and 9 bases had no gene match. The CDR3 is 15 amino acids. Germline lookup yields CDR1 MNHNS and CDR2 SASEGT. The DNA for the CDR3 is TGTGCCAGCAGCCTACAGGGGGCGAACTTAGAGACCCAGTACTTC. Translating gives CASSLQGANLETQYF.

About this clonotype itself: A read error may explain this, as a much larger clone is one base away. J is TRBJ2-7 and V is TRBV28; no definite D call. Germline assignment: CDR1 MDHEN and CDR2 SYDVKM. The CDR3 runs to 16 residues. CDR3 coding DNA: TGTGTCAGCAGTTTAGTTCCCTCCCGGAAGGTGGTCGAGCAGTACTTC. Protein product: CVSSLVPSRKVVEQYF.

This clonotype was recorded many times. The V and J genes are TRBV11-1 and TRBJ2-7; the D gene is possibly TRBD1 (6 bases). The V end lost 1 base, the J end lost 3 bases, and 10 bases lay between the germline ends. Germline lookup yields CDR1 SGHAT and CDR2 FQDESV (reference sequence). This CDR3 spans 14 amino acids. In DNA form, the CDR3 reads TGTGCCAGCAGCTTAGGCAAGGGGGACTACGAGCAGTACTTC. Its translation is CASSLGKGDYEQYF. Combining the CDR3 with reference TRBV11-1 and TRBJ2-7 gives the whole variable domain EAEVAQSPRYKITEKSQAVAFWCDPISGHATLYWYRQILGQGPELLVQFQDESVVDDSQLPKDRFSAERLKGVDSTLKIQPAELGDSAMYLCASSLGKGDYEQYFGPGTRLTVT.

This clonotype was seen more than once but under ten times. The CDR3 loop is CASSAGTSTGELFF. CDR3 nucleotide sequence: TGTGCCAGCAGTGCCGGGACTAGCACCGGGGAGCTGTTTTTT. V gene TRBV6-4 combines with J gene TRBJ2-2; 8 bases align to TRBD2. This CDR3 is built from 14 residues. Per the germline V gene, CDR1 is MRHNA and CDR2 is SNTAGT. The J segment lost 4 bases and the V segment lost 4 bases, leaving 2 bases of the junction unmatched.

This clonotype was seen at least ten times. This chain links TRBV7-2 with TRBJ1-5; TRBD1 might be the D (6 bases). V was pared by 5 bases and J by 5 bases, with 10 bases between. Germline V lookup: CDR1 SGHTA, CDR2 FQGNSA. The CDR3 extends over 13 amino acids. As DNA, the CDR3 is TGTGCCAGCAGCCTGGGACAAGATCAGCCCCAGCATTTT. Translated, it gives CASSLGQDQPQHF.

This clonotype has at least ten counts. The chain combines TRBV12-3 or TRBV12-4 with TRBJ1-5; a weak D match, TRBD1 (5 bases). The CDR3 runs 13 residues. Trimming removed 6 bases at V and 6 bases at J, with 12 bases between. CDR3 amino acids: CASRAGFVQPQHF. The CDR3 DNA reads as TGTGCCAGCAGAGCAGGGTTTGTTCAGCCCCAGCATTTT.